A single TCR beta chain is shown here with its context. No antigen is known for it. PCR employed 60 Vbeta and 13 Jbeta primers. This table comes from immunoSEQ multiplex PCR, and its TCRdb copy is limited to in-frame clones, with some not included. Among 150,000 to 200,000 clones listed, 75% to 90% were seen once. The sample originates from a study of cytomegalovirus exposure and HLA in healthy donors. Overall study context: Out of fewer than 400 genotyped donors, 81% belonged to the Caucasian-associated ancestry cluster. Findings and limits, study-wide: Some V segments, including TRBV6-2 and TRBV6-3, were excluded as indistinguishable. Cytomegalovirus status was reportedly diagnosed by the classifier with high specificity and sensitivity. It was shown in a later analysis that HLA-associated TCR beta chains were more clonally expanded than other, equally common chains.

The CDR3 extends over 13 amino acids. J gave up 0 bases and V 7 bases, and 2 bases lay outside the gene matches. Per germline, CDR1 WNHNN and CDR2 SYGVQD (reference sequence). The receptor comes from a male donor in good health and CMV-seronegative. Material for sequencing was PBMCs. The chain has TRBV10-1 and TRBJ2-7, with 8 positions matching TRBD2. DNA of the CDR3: TGCGCCAGCACTCGGGGGGGCTCCTACGAGCAGTACTTC. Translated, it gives CASTRGGSYEQYF.